These 19 T cell receptor beta chains were all obtained from the same sample, sequenced in a study of blood T cell repertoires in COVID-19. Method: immunoSEQ multiplex PCR; TCRdb's copy keeps in-frame clones and lacks some. This table has 250,000 or so clones, about 90% appearing once. The sample consisted of peripheral blood. The source of these receptors is a woman aged 55-70 years with acute or convalescent COVID-19.

In its sample, this clone was seen a few times. The CDR3 nucleotides read TGTGCCACCAGCACGGGACAGGGGAACAATCAGCCCCAGCATTTT. Translation: CATSTGQGNNQPQHF. This rearrangement joins TRBV15 to TRBJ1-5; 10 nucleotides match TRBD1. After removal of 4 bases from V and 3 bases from J, the junction contained 3 bases not matched to a gene. The CDR3 has 15 residues. Germline V lookup: CDR1 LNHNV, CDR2 YYDKDF (reference sequence).

This clone occurred once. The chain carries TRBV27 and TRBJ2-7, with 7 bases lining up with TRBD1. V lost 8 bases, J lost 0 bases, and 16 bases stayed unmatched. The CDR3 contains 17 residues. CDR1 MNHEY and CDR2 SMNVEV come from the germline V gene (reference sequence). CDR3 nucleotide sequence: TGTGCCAGCCCTAGGGTCAGGGGGAAGGGGTACTCCTACGAGCAGTACTTC. Translating gives CASPRVRGKGYSYEQYF.

The chain uses TRBV6-1 and TRBJ1-3, with D perhaps matching TRBD1 (5 bases). The CDR3 runs 15 residues. Germline lookup yields CDR1 MNHNS and CDR2 SASEGT. V lost 1 base to trimming and J lost 0 bases, with 7 bases between them. The CDR3 spells CASSEDRSSGNTIYF. In nucleotides, the CDR3 is TGTGCCAGCAGTGAAGACAGGAGCTCTGGAAACACCATATATTTT.

The chain couples TRBV14 to TRBJ1-6; 8 nucleotides match TRBD1. J gave up 9 bases and V 4 bases, and 2 bases lay outside the gene matches. The CDR3 spans 13 residues. CDR1 is SGHDN, CDR2 FVKESK, per germline. The DNA for the CDR3 is TGTGCCAGCAGCCTCACAGGGGGTTCACCCCTCCACTTT. This codes for CASSLTGGSPLHF.

This clone was observed a single time. V is TRBV3-1 (or the pseudogene TRBV3-2) and J is TRBJ2-2; TRBD2 matches 9 bases. The V gene end was trimmed by 4 bases and the J gene end by 7 bases; junction bases not matched to a gene: 7. The CDR3 length is 15 residues. CDR1 and CDR2 from the germline V gene are LGHDT and YNNKEL (reference sequence). DNA of the CDR3: TGTGCCAGCAGCCGCGGCGGGGGGGCTGACGGGGAGCTGTTTTTT. It yields the protein CASSRGGGADGELFF.

V and J are TRBV6-2 or TRBV6-3 and TRBJ2-1, with D possibly TRBD2 on 6 matching bases. Trimming pared 5 bases from V and 12 bases from J, leaving 11 bases between. The germline gives CDR1 MNHEY, CDR2 SVGEGT. The CDR3 covers 11 residues. The CDR3 reads CASSTGTWQFF. The CDR3 DNA follows: TGTGCCAGCAGTACCGGGACTTGGCAGTTCTTC.

The chain carries TRBV6-5 and TRBJ2-7; 8 bases match TRBD2. Trimming cost V 3 bases and J 2 bases; bases outside gene matches: 6. The CDR3 covers 15 residues. CDR1 is MNHEY, CDR2 SVGAGI, per germline. This chain's CDR3 is CASSYAVAGPYEQYF. CDR3 DNA sequence: TGTGCCAGCAGTTATGCGGTAGCGGGGCCCTACGAGCAGTACTTC.

The chain links TRBV5-1 to TRBJ2-1, with D possibly TRBD1 on 5 matching bases. The germline CDR1 and CDR2 sequences are SGHRS and YFSETQ. V lost 5 bases and J 2 bases, leaving 14 bases between the germline ends. CDR3 length: 15 amino acids. The CDR3 sequence: CASSVWGQTYNEQFF. In DNA, the CDR3 is TGCGCCAGCAGTGTCTGGGGCCAAACCTACAATGAGCAGTTCTTC.

The V gene is TRBV6-5, the J gene TRBJ2-1; 7 bases align to TRBD2. The CDR3 length is 15 residues. Losses at the gene ends were 7 bases for V and 3 bases for J; bases not matched to a gene: 9. Germline-derived CDR1 and CDR2 are MNHEY and SVGAGI. In DNA form, the CDR3 reads TGTGCCAGCACCTTTGAGGGGAGGGGCTACAATGAGCAGTTCTTC. Its protein product is CASTFEGRGYNEQFF.

A note on this clone: It may be a read error: a sequence one base away is much more abundant. The chain joins TRBV7-9 to TRBJ1-2; TRBD1 agrees at 12 bases. Germline lookup yields CDR1 SEHNR and CDR2 FQNEAQ (reference sequence). V shed 5 bases and J 4 bases; nucleotides not matched to a gene: 5. CDR3 length equals 15 residues. In DNA form, the CDR3 reads TGTGCCAGCAGCCAGGGGGACAGGGGGCTCTATGGCTACACCTTC. It translates to CASSQGDRGLYGYTF.

The chain combines TRBV28 with TRBJ2-4; D possibly corresponds to TRBD2 (5 bases). Germline V gene sequence: CDR1 MDHEN, CDR2 SYDVKM. The CDR3 runs 14 residues. Trimming pared 7 bases from V and 7 bases from J, leaving 17 bases between. CDR3 sequence reads: CASIGRPQTNIQYF. In DNA form, the CDR3 reads TGTGCCAGCATAGGGAGACCCCAAACGAACATTCAGTACTTC.

J is TRBJ2-7 and V is TRBV3-1 (or the pseudogene TRBV3-2); 9 bases match TRBD1. V shed 5 bases, J shed 6 bases, and the junction held 5 bases outside the gene matches. Germline V gene lookup returns CDR1 LGHDT and CDR2 YNNKEL (reference sequence). CDR3 length equals 13 residues. The CDR3, as DNA: TGTGCCAGCAGCTCGGGACAGGGCCCCGAGCAGTACTTC. This sequence encodes CASSSGQGPEQYF.

The gene calls are TRBV18 and TRBJ2-7, with 11 nucleotides matching TRBD1. The CDR3 contains 15 residues. The J segment lost 3 bases and the V segment lost 6 bases, leaving 7 bases of the junction unmatched. Germline V gene lookup returns CDR1 KGHSH and CDR2 LQKENI. The CDR3 nucleotides read TGTGCCAGCTCCCGGGACAGGGGGTTTATCTACGAGCAGTACTTC. It translates to CASSRDRGFIYEQYF.

The chain is built from TRBV4-1 and TRBJ1-1; TRBD1 is a possible D gene (5 bases). Germline CDR1 and CDR2: MGHRA and YSYEKL. CDR3 size: 14 residues. Between the trimmed V and J ends, which lost 3 bases and 1 base, there was a span of 9 bases. Here the CDR3 reads CASSHVTENTEAFF. CDR3 nucleotide sequence: TGCGCCAGCAGCCACGTGACAGAGAACACTGAAGCTTTCTTT.

This clone has a single count. The chain uses TRBV28 and TRBJ1-6; D call uncertain. This CDR3 is 17 amino acids long. The V and J ends lost 2 bases and 7 bases respectively, with 18 bases between them. Germline V gives CDR1 MDHEN, CDR2 SYDVKM. CDR3 in amino acids: CASSLAEAEWLNSPLHF. The CDR3 coding sequence is TGTGCCAGCAGTTTAGCGGAGGCAGAGTGGTTGAATTCACCCCTCCACTTT. The variable domain in full, with the rest retrieved from reference TRBV28 and TRBJ1-6, is DVKVTQSSRYLVKRTGEKVFLECVQDMDHENMFWYRQDPGLGLRLIYFSYDVKMKEKGDIPEGYSVSREKKERFSLILESASTNQTSMYLCASSLAEAEWLNSPLHFGNGTRLTVT.

V is TRBV7-4 and J is TRBJ2-1, with 11 bases aligning to TRBD2. The CDR3 spans 22 residues. Germline V CDR1 and CDR2: SGHVT, SQSDAQ. V was clipped by 0 bases and J by 10 bases; unmatched bases: 26. CDR3 DNA: TGTGCCAGCAGCTTAGCGCTTCGGGACAGGGTGTTAATAGCGGGAGGGCCTCGAGAGCAGTTCTTC. Translated, it gives CASSLALRDRVLIAGGPREQFF.

The V gene is TRBV6-5, the J gene TRBJ2-7, with a tentative D call TRBD2 (6 bases). CDR1 and CDR2 (germline): MNHEY, SVGAGI. V lost 10 bases, J lost 3 bases, and 19 bases lay in between. CDR3 length: 14 residues. Here the CDR3 reads CATHGGDGLYEQYF. The CDR3 DNA reads as TGTGCCACCCACGGAGGGGATGGTCTCTACGAGCAGTACTTC.

The gene calls are TRBV6-1 and TRBJ2-4; D may be TRBD1 (6 bases). Germline V gene lookup returns CDR1 MNHNS and CDR2 SASEGT. The V end was cut by 3 bases, the J end by 6 bases, with 9 bases between. The CDR3 runs 13 residues. The chain's CDR3 is CASSDGQRNIQYF. The CDR3 DNA reads TGTGCCAGCAGTGATGGACAGAGAAACATTCAGTACTTC.

This clone was detected a few times. This chain's CDR3 is CASSPGGTGNANYGYTF. The CDR3 nucleotides are TGTGCCAGCAGCCCAGGAGGGACAGGGAACGCTAACTATGGCTACACCTTC. The gene calls are TRBV7-2 and TRBJ1-2, with 9 bases that match TRBD1. CDR1 is SGHTA, CDR2 FQGNSA, per germline. The CDR3 length is 17 residues. The junction had 10 bases not matched to a gene; V was cut back by 5 bases and J by 0 bases.